The rows below give T cell receptor beta chains drawn from one sample of a study of cytomegalovirus exposure and HLA in healthy donors. TCRdb's table, derived via immunoSEQ multiplex PCR, lists solely in-frame clones and lacks some. The table lists about 60,000 clones, over 85% of them singletons. The sequenced sample consisted of PBMCs. The receptors come from a man between 18 and 29 years old in good health and CMV-seronegative. The conserved cysteine and the conserved F or W are not part of the CDR3 here. A clone size is listed for some rows: how often the clone was seen (once, few, many), or a class if it is expanded.

TRBV19	NA	TRBJ2-2	ASKAEPVNTGELF
TRBV19	NA	TRBJ1-5	ASSMGTGVGQPQH
TRBV18	NA	TRBJ2-3	ASSPTGWTDTQY
TRBV29-1	NA	TRBJ2-1	SVARGSGLAYNEQF
TRBV6-5	NA	TRBJ2-7	ASSSPSAGTYEQY
TRBV6-6	NA	TRBJ1-1	ASDRAGRNTEAF
TRBV6-6	NA	TRBJ2-5	ASSYSAGGETQY
TRBV4-3	NA	TRBJ2-1	ASSQDFAGGYNEQF
TRBV11-2	NA	TRBJ1-3	ASSLTETGDSGNTIY
TRBV7-9	medium-sized	TRBJ1-1	ASSLVGTGDTEAF
TRBV5-1	NA	TRBJ2-7	ASSLGDRDEQY
TRBV30	NA	TRBJ2-3	AWSVGLTDTQY
TRBV5-4	once	TRBJ2-7	ASSLDSNGEQY
TRBV11-2	NA	TRBJ2-4	ASSRLAGKNIQY
TRBV15	few	TRBJ2-4	ATSRGVAGGLAKNIQY
TRBV27	NA	TRBJ2-1	ASSSGTSGRYYNEQF
TRBV28	NA	TRBJ1-1	ASSPVSGTEAF